This TCR beta chain was sequenced during a study of T cell changes during pregnancy in multiple sclerosis. V was pared by 4 bases and J by 3 bases, with 19 bases between. This CDR3 contains 18 residues. In germline, CDR1 is MNHEY, CDR2 SMNVEV (reference sequence). Libraries were prepared by immunoSEQ multiplex PCR; TCRdb keeps only in-frame clonotypes and omits some of them. Of 55,000 to 85,000 clones detected, 90% to 95% appear once; the ten largest clones hold 0.95% to 1.5%. Source: peripheral blood, taken in the third trimester of pregnancy. The rearrangement links TRBV27 to TRBJ2-6; maybe TRBD1 (6 bases). The receptor comes from a female donor with multiple sclerosis, enrolled in a pregnancy study. Here the CDR3 DNA reads TGTGCCAGCAGTTCCAGGACAGTGGGCAACTATGGGGCCAACGTCCTGACTTTC. Amino acid sequence: CASSSRTVGNYGANVLTF. Supplemented by reference TRBV27 and TRBJ2-6, the full variable domain reads EAQVTQNPRYLITVTGKKLTVTCSQNMNHEYMSWYRQDPGLGLRQIYYSMNVEVTDKGDVPEGYKVSRKEKRNFPLILESPSPNQTSLYFCASSSRTVGNYGANVLTFGAGSRLTVL.